Listed below are T cell receptor beta chains from one sample, sequenced in a study of CD8+CD57+ T cells in acquired aplastic anemia. TCRdb re-called the reads through MiXCR, storing one row per CDR3 protein. The repertoire consists of hundreds of thousands of distinct CDR3 sequences, with 25% to 40% occurring once and the leading ten covering roughly 0.89%. The sequenced sample was sorted CD4+, CD8+, or CD8+CD57+ T cells (not recorded which) from PBMCs. These receptors were taken from a human donor with aplastic anemia. CDR3s include the opening cysteine and the closing phenylalanine or tryptophan. The D gene is left open where the match is weak. Size values are once, few and many counts, or a class for expanded clones, and some rows have none.

j_gene | d_gene | abundance | v_gene | CDR3nt | CDR3aa
TRBJ1-2 | - | few | TRBV30 | TGTGCCTGGAGTGTACTCCTGAGCTATGGCTACACCTTC | CAWSVLLSYGYTF
TRBJ1-1 | - | many | TRBV10-3 | TGTGCCGTGGCACAGGATATGAACACTGAAGCTTTCTTT | CAVAQDMNTEAFF
TRBJ1-5 | - | - | TRBV30 | TGTGCCTGGAGTTTGGGGGATAGCAATCAGCCCCAGCATTTT | CAWSLGDSNQPQHF
TRBJ2-5 | - | - | TRBV2 | TGTGCCAGCAGCTCCCGCGGGATGCCGGCGGAGACCCAGTACTTC | CASSSRGMPAETQYF
TRBJ1-2 | - | many | TRBV2 | TGTGCCAGCACCGAAGGGCAGCGAGCGGGTGGCTACACCTTC | CASTEGQRAGGYTF
TRBJ2-7 | - | once | TRBV10-3 | TGTGCCATCAGTGACTCGAACGAGCAGTACTTC | CAISDSNEQYF
TRBJ2-1 | - | once | TRBV6-5 | TGTGCCAGCAGTTACCGCAGGGAACGGAATGAGCGGTTCTTC | CASSYRRERNERFF
TRBJ2-7 | TRBD1 | few | TRBV10-3 | TGTGCCACAAAAGCCGCGACAGGGATCAACGAGCAGTACTTC | CATKAATGINEQYF
TRBJ2-1 | - | few | TRBV7-2 | TGTGCCAGCAGCTTAGGGCGGGTCAATGAGCAGTTCTTC | CASSLGRVNEQFF
TRBJ2-7 | TRBD1 | many | TRBV29-1 | TGCAGCGTGGCCGGGACAGGGATCTTCTACGAGCAGTACTTC | CSVAGTGIFYEQYF
TRBJ2-4 | TRBD2 | few | TRBV20-1 | TGCAGTGCTAGTGGGAGGGGCGCGGAAAACATTCAGTACTTC | CSASGRGAENIQYF
TRBJ2-6 | TRBD1 | - | TRBV5-1 | TGCGCCAGCAGCCCCACGACAGGGTTTACTGGGGCCAACGTCCTGACTTTC | CASSPTTGFTGANVLTF
TRBJ1-5 | TRBD1 | - | TRBV10-1 | TGCGCCAGCAGTGAGGCCTGTAACGGACAGGGCCAGCCCCAGCATTTT | CASSEACNGQGQPQHF
TRBJ2-3 | TRBD2 | many | TRBV2 | TGTGCCAGCAGTTCCGCAACGGGGGGGCGGATAGATACGCAGTATTTT | CASSSATGGRIDTQYF
TRBJ2-3 | - | few | TRBV7-3 | TGTGCCAGCAGCTTAAGGGCCCCTGACTGGTCTAGCACAGATACGCAGTATTTT | CASSLRAPDWSSTDTQYF
TRBJ2-6 | - | - | TRBV9 | TGTGCCAGCGGAACGACCGGCTCTGGGGCCAACGTCCTGACTTTC | CASGTTGSGANVLTF
TRBJ2-3 | TRBD2 | - | TRBV29-1 | TGCAGCGTTCCGAAGGGACTAGCGGGGGGCACAAGCACAGATACGCAGTATTTT | CSVPKGLAGGTSTDTQYF
TRBJ2-5 | - | few | TRBV9 | TGTGCCAGCAGCGTAGGGGGTACAGGAAGGAGAGAGACCCAGTACTTC | CASSVGGTGRRETQYF
TRBJ2-2 | - | many | TRBV19 | TGTGCCAGTAGTACGGGGACTAACACCGGGGAGCTGTTTTTT | CASSTGTNTGELFF
TRBJ2-1 | - | - | TRBV5-1 | TGCGCCAGCAGCTTGGCCGCCGGCAGCTACAATGAGCAGTTCTTC | CASSLAAGSYNEQFF
TRBJ2-3 | TRBD2 | - | TRBV11-2 | TGTGCCAGCAGCTTAGTCGGTGGGGCTAGCGGGACTAGCACAGATACGCAGTATTTT | CASSLVGGASGTSTDTQYF
TRBJ1-4 | TRBD1 | few | TRBV5-1 | TGCGCCAGCAGCTTGGAAGGACAGGGGCAAGAAAAACTGTTTTTT | CASSLEGQGQEKLFF
TRBJ2-7 | - | - | TRBV6-5 | TGTGCCAGCAGTTTTCCGGATTCGCATCAAGACGAGCAGTACTTC | CASSFPDSHQDEQYF
TRBJ1-2 | - | - | TRBV2 | TGTGCCAGCAGTTTCGCAGGGATGCAACATGGCTACACCTTC | CASSFAGMQHGYTF
TRBJ2-7 | - | few | TRBV30 | TGTGCCTGGAGTGCGGGAGTGCCCTACGAGCAGTACTTC | CAWSAGVPYEQYF
TRBJ1-3 | TRBD1 | - | TRBV20-1 | TGCAGTGTTATGGGACAGTGGTCTGGAGACACCATATATTTT | CSVMGQWSGDTIYF
TRBJ1-1 | TRBD1 | few | TRBV24-1 | TGTGCCACCTATAGCAGGGGGCTGGACACTGAAGCTTTCTTT | CATYSRGLDTEAFF
TRBJ2-5 | - | once | TRBV15 | TGCGCCACCAGCAGAGAGGCGTGGGCCCAAGAGACCCACTACTTC | CATSREAWAQETHYF
TRBJ1-6 | TRBD1 | - | TRBV9 | TGTGCCAGCAGCGTGGGGACAGGGGACAATTCACCCCTCCACTTT | CASSVGTGDNSPLHF
TRBJ2-3 | TRBD1 | - | TRBV20-1 | TGCAGTGCTAGATTATACCCCGGGACAGGGAACGCAGATACGCAGTATTTT | CSARLYPGTGNADTQYF
TRBJ2-1 | TRBD1 | - | TRBV9 | TGTGCCAGCAGCGTAGTTGGGACAGGGAGAGGGGAGCAGTTCTTC | CASSVVGTGRGEQFF
TRBJ2-6 | - | - | TRBV10-3 | TGTGCCAGCAGTCCAGGACTAGGGGGAAACTCTGGGGCCAACGTCCTGACTTTC | CASSPGLGGNSGANVLTF
TRBJ1-3 | - | many | TRBV25-1 | TGTGCCAGCAGTCGTCAGTGGGGCTCTGGAAACACCATATATTTT | CASSRQWGSGNTIYF
TRBJ2-7 | - | - | TRBV2 | TGTGCCAGCAGTGTAATTTCTGGCTCCTACGAGCAGTACTTC | CASSVISGSYEQYF